These T cell receptor beta chains were read from a single sample in a study of CD8 T cells in ankylosing spondylitis. TCRdb itself ran the 5' RACE reads through MiXCR, one entry per CDR3 protein. Of approximately 100,000 distinct CDR3 sequences listed, less than 25% are singletons. Input material: synovial fluid, either unsorted or a sorted T cell fraction (not recorded which). These receptor sequences come from a male donor with ankylosing spondylitis. The CDR3 runs from the conserved cysteine through the conserved F or W. The order of the fields is V gene, clone size, J gene, D gene, CDR3 DNA, CDR3 protein. D genes are given only for firm matches. The size of a clone is reported for some rows only, either as once, few or many, or as a class for expanded clones.

>TRBV24-1|large|TRBJ2-2|TRBD1
TGTGCCACCAGTGATTCCGGGACAGGGGTCACCGGGGAGCTGTTTTTT
CATSDSGTGVTGELFF
>TRBV5-1|-|TRBJ2-1|TRBD2
TGCGCCAGCAGCTCCGGACTAGCGGGAGTCTACAATGAGCAGTTCTTC
CASSSGLAGVYNEQFF
>TRBV7-9|-|TRBJ1-1|TRBD1
TGTGCCAGCAGCGATTCCAACAGGGGTATGAACACTGAAGCTTTCTTT
CASSDSNRGMNTEAFF
>TRBV5-4|few|TRBJ1-6|-
TGTGCCAGCAGCTTGGATAAAGGATATTCACCCCTCCACTTT
CASSLDKGYSPLHF
>TRBV7-9|-|TRBJ2-2|-
TGTGCCAGCAGCTTGTTGGGACAGAACACCGGGGAGCTGTTTTTT
CASSLLGQNTGELFF
>TRBV3-1|few|TRBJ2-7|TRBD1
TGTGCCAGCAGCATAAGACAGGGGTACGAGCAGTACTTC
CASSIRQGYEQYF
>TRBV10-1|-|TRBJ1-5|-
TGCGCCAGCAGTGAGACGGATCAGCCCCAGCATTTT
CASSETDQPQHF
>TRBV6-1|-|TRBJ1-1|TRBD1
TGTGCCAGCACGCACAGGGACAGGGTTTCTGAAGCTTTCTTT
CASTHRDRVSEAFF
>TRBV30|few|TRBJ1-5|-
TGTGCCTGGAGTGAGGGGAGAGGCAATCAGCCCCAGCATTTT
CAWSEGRGNQPQHF
>TRBV29-1|few|TRBJ1-2|TRBD1
TGCAGCGTTGAGGGGACAGGGGGAGAGGGTGGCTACACCTTC
CSVEGTGGEGGYTF
>TRBV11-3|few|TRBJ1-3|-
TGTGCCACCTACGCAGGGTTTGGAAACACCATATATTTT
CATYAGFGNTIYF
>TRBV2|-|TRBJ1-3|TRBD1
TGTGCCAGCAGTGTTGGACAGGCGGGTGCTGGAAACACCATATATTTT
CASSVGQAGAGNTIYF
>TRBV20-1|-|TRBJ2-5|-
TGCAGTGCTGCTCCAGGGATCCAAGAGACCCAGTACTTC
CSAAPGIQETQYF
>TRBV4-1|few|TRBJ1-3|-
TGCGCCAGCAGCCGTCCGGGGAGCGATGGAAACACCATATATTTT
CASSRPGSDGNTIYF
>TRBV3-1|few|TRBJ1-5|-
TGTGCCAGCAGCGGGAGCAGAAATCAGCCCCAGCATTTT
CASSGSRNQPQHF
>TRBV9|-|TRBJ2-5|TRBD2
TGTGCCAGCAATTTAGCGGGAGGGGCCCAAGAGACCCAGTACTTC
CASNLAGGAQETQYF
>TRBV5-1|few|TRBJ2-4|TRBD1
TGCGCCAGCAGCCTGACAGGGTTTGACAAAAACATTCAGTACTTC
CASSLTGFDKNIQYF
>TRBV29-1|-|TRBJ1-2|-
TGCAGCGTTGAAGTGACCCCTCTTTTGGAGCATGGCTACACCTTC
CSVEVTPLLEHGYTF